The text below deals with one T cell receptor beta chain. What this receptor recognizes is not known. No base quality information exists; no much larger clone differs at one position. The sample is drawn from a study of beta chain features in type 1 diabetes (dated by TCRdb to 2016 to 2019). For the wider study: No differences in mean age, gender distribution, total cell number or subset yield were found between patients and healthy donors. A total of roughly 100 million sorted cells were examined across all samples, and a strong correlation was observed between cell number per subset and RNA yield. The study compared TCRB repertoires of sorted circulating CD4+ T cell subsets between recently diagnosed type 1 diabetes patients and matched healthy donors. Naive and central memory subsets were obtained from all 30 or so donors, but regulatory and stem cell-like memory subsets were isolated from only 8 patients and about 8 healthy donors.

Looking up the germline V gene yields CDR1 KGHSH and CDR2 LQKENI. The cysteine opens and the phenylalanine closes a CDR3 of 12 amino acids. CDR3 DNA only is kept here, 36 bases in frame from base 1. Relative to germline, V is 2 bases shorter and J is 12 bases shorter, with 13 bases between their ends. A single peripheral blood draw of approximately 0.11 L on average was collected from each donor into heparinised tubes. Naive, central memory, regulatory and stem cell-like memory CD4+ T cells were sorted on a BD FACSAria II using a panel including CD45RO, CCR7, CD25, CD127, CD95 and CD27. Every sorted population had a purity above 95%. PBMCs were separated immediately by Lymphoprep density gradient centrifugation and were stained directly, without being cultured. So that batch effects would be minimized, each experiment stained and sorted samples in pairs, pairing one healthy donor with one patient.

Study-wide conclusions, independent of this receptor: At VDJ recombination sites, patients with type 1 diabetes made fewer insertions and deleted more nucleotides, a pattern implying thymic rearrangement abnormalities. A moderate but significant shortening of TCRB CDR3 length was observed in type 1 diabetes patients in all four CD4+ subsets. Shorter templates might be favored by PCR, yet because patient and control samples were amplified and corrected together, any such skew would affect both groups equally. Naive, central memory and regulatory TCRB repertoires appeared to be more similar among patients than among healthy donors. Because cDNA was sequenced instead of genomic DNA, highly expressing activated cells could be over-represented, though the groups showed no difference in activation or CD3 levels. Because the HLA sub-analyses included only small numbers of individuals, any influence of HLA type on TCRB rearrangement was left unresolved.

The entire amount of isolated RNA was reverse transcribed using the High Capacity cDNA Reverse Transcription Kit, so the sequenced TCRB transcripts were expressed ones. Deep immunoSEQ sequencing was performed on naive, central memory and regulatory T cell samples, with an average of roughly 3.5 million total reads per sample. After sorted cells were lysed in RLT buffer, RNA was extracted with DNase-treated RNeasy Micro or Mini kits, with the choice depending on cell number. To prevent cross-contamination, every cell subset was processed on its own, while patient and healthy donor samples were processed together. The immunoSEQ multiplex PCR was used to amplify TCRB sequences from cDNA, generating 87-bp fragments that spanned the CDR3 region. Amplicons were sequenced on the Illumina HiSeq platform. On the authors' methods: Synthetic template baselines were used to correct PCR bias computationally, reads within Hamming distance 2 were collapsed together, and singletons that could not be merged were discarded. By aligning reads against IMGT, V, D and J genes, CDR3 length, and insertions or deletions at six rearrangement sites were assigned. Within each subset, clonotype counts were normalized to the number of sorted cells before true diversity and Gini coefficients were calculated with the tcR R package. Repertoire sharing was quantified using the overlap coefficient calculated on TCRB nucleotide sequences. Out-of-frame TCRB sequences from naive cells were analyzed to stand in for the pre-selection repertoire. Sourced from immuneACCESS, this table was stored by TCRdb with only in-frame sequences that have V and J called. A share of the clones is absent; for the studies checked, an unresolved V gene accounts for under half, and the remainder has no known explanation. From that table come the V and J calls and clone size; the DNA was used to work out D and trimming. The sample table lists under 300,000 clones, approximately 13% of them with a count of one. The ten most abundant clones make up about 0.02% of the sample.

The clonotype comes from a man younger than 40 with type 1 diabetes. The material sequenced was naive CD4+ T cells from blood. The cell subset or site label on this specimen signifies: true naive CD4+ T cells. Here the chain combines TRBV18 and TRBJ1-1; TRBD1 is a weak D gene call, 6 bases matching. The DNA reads TGTGCCAGCTCACCAGATAGGGACACTTCTTTCTTT. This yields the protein CASSPDRDTSFF.